These 31 T cell receptor beta chains share one sample of origin, sequenced in a study of T cells after yellow fever vaccination. Each CDR3 protein is one row after TCRdb ran MiXCR on the 5' RACE reads. The sample has 100,000 or so distinct CDR3 sequences; under 9% are singletons. Sequenced material: CD8+ T cells not binding an NS4B(214-222) dextramer, sorted from PBMCs, taken roughly 15 days after the first yellow fever vaccination. These receptors were taken from a man aged 18 to 29 who received the YFV17D yellow fever vaccine.

This sequence joins TRBV7-3 and TRBJ2-1; 8 nucleotides align to TRBD2. V lost 4 bases and J lost 0; bases outside the gene matches: 11. The germline V gene has CDR1 SGHTA and CDR2 FQGTGA. The length of the CDR3 is 18 residues. CDR3 bases: TGTGCCAGCAGCTCAACCCCGGGGGGGACCGACTCCTACAATGAGCAGTTCTTC. It specifies CASSSTPGGTDSYNEQFF.

This clonotype occurred many times. The chain carries TRBV7-9 and TRBJ2-5; D is undetermined. The CDR3 loop spans 12 amino acids. The V and J ends lost 5 bases and 4 bases respectively, with 8 bases between them. The germline V gene has CDR1 SEHNR and CDR2 FQNEAQ (reference sequence). CDR3 nucleotides: TGTGCCAGCAGCGGGCGCCCAGAGACCCAGTACTTC. Translation gives CASSGRPETQYF.

This clonotype was detected only a few times. The chain joins TRBV19 to TRBJ2-3; D is undetermined. Trimming took off 7 bases at V and 2 bases at J, with 10 bases between the two ends. CDR1 and CDR2 (germline): LNHDA, SQIVND (reference sequence). The CDR3 contains 13 residues. The CDR3 DNA is TGTGCCAGTAACAGCCGCCCCACAGATACGCAGTATTTT. Amino acids: CASNSRPTDTQYF.

The chain is built from TRBV27 and TRBJ2-2; 9 bases match TRBD1. V trimming: 4 bases; J trimming: 6 bases; junction bases outside the gene matches: 9. There are 16 residues in the CDR3. Germline V gene lookup returns CDR1 MNHEY and CDR2 SMNVEV (reference sequence). CDR3 protein: CASSSPGQGSAGELFF. The CDR3 DNA follows: TGTGCCAGCAGTTCCCCGGGACAGGGATCTGCCGGGGAGCTGTTTTTT.

This clonotype was found a few times. CDR3 nucleotides: TGTGCCAGCAGCCCATGGACAGGGGAGGCCACTGAAGCTTTCTTT. Its protein product is CASSPWTGEATEAFF. The chain combines TRBV9 with TRBJ1-1; 9 bases fit TRBD1. Germline CDR1 SGDLS, CDR2 YYNGEE. V gave up 4 bases and J gave up 4 bases; unmatched junction bases: 8. The CDR3 is 15 residues long. The full variable domain, rest sourced from reference TRBV9 and TRBJ1-1, is DSGVTQTPKHLITATGQRVTLRCSPRSGDLSVYWYQQSLDQGLQFLIQYYNGEERAKGNILERFSAQQFPDLHSELNLSSLELGDSALYFCASSPWTGEATEAFFGQGTRLTVV.

The CDR3 loop is CASSQDGLYSGANVLTF. In DNA form, the CDR3 reads TGCGCCAGCAGCCAAGACGGGCTATACTCTGGGGCCAACGTCCTGACTTTC. This chain links TRBV4-3 with TRBJ2-6; no definite D call. The CDR3 contains 17 residues. Between the trimmed V and J ends, which lost 0 bases and 0 bases, there was a span of 9 bases. Per the germline V gene, CDR1 is LGHNA and CDR2 is YSLEER.

V is TRBV12-3 or TRBV12-4 and J is TRBJ2-1; D uncertain. CDR3 length: 12 residues. Trimming took 2 bases from V and 4 from J, leaving 3 bases between them. CDR3 sequence reads: CASSLQYNEQFF. The CDR3 nucleotides read TGTGCCAGCAGTTTACAGTACAATGAGCAGTTCTTC.

This clonotype was observed a handful of times. CDR3 in amino acids: CSGSGGDTEAFF. Here the CDR3 DNA reads TGCAGCGGCTCGGGAGGAGACACTGAAGCTTTCTTT. The chain links TRBV29-1 to TRBJ1-1; D gene unclear. V gave up 7 bases and J gave up 3 bases, with 12 bases separating them. The length of the CDR3 is 12 residues. Germline V CDR1 and CDR2: SQVTM, ANQGSEA.

This clonotype was seen many times. The rearrangement links TRBV12-3 or TRBV12-4 to TRBJ2-1, with 7 bases aligning to TRBD2. The CDR3 consists of 14 residues. The junction had 3 bases not matched to a gene; V was cut back by 0 bases and J by 7 bases. The CDR3 here is CASSLAGGMNEQFF. In DNA form, the CDR3 reads TGTGCCAGCAGTTTAGCGGGGGGGATGAATGAGCAGTTCTTC.

In nucleotides, the CDR3 is TGTGCCAGCAGCCAGGGGAACAATGAGCAGTTCTTC. Translated: CASSQGNNEQFF. The rearrangement links TRBV11-2 to TRBJ2-1, with D tentatively TRBD1 (6 bases). Germline V gene data show CDR1 as SGHAT and CDR2 as FQNNGV. The CDR3 is 12 amino acids. With 5 bases removed from V and 5 bases from J, the gap between germline ends came to 7 bases.

This clonotype was counted a few times. This chain uses TRBV7-9 with TRBJ2-5; 11 bases map to TRBD2. CDR1 is SEHNR and CDR2 is FQNEAQ in the germline V gene (reference sequence). V was clipped by 10 bases and J by 2 bases; unmatched bases: 6. CDR3 length: 14 residues. CDR3 protein: CATERLAGQETQYF. For the CDR3, the DNA is TGTGCCACCGAACGACTAGCGGGACAAGAGACCCAGTACTTC.

The CDR3 DNA reads as TGTGCCAGCAGCTCAGGAGGGGGACTGAGAATGAACACTGAAGCTTTCTTT. It codes for CASSSGGGLRMNTEAFF. V usage is TRBV5-6 and J usage is TRBJ1-1, with D maybe TRBD1 (6 bases). V was clipped by 3 bases and J by 0 bases, with 18 bases between them. There are 17 residues in the CDR3. The germline V gene has CDR1 SGHDT and CDR2 YYEEEE.

The chain joins TRBV29-1 to TRBJ2-2; the D is unclear. Germline CDR1 reads SQVTM; CDR2 reads ANQGSEA. Trimming removed 5 bases at V and 2 bases at J, with 6 bases between. The CDR3 sequence is 12 residues long. The CDR3: CSVLSNTGELFF. In nucleotides, the CDR3 is TGCAGCGTTCTGAGCAACACCGGGGAGCTGTTTTTT.

The V call is TRBV20-1, the J call TRBJ2-1; 8 nucleotides agree with TRBD2. The V segment lost 7 bases and the J segment 2 bases; nucleotides outside the gene matches: 13. Looked up from germline, CDR1 is DFQATT and CDR2 is SNEGSKA (reference sequence). The CDR3 runs to 16 residues. CDR3 in amino acids: CSVRPPQRGTYNEQFF. DNA for the CDR3: TGCAGTGTCCGTCCGCCACAGCGGGGGACCTACAATGAGCAGTTCTTC.

This clonotype was observed a few times. The gene calls are TRBV6-5 and TRBJ1-2, with a tentative D call TRBD1 (5 bases). CDR1 and CDR2 (germline): MNHEY, SVGAGI. CDR3 length: 18 residues. V was clipped by 4 bases and J by 0 bases, with 21 bases between them. CDR3 sequence: CASSFIRDPPLANYGYTF. The CDR3 bases are TGTGCCAGCAGTTTTATCAGGGATCCTCCGTTAGCTAACTATGGCTACACCTTC.

This clonotype showed up just a few times. The chain employs TRBV7-6 and TRBJ2-1, with D maybe TRBD1 (5 bases). This CDR3 has 16 residues. The germline V gene has CDR1 SGHVS and CDR2 FNYEAQ. V shed 5 bases and J shed 0 bases, with 14 bases lying between them. The CDR3 loop reads CASSPVVGDSYNEQFF. CDR3 DNA: TGTGCCAGCAGCCCTGTTGTAGGGGACTCCTACAATGAGCAGTTCTTC.

This clonotype appeared a few times. The J gene is TRBJ2-3, the V gene TRBV29-1; the D is unclear. The germline V and J ends were trimmed by 6 bases and 2 bases, with 12 bases remaining between them. The germline V gene encodes CDR1 SQVTM and CDR2 ANQGSEA. The CDR3 runs to 13 residues. CDR3 coding DNA: TGCAGCGTGATCACGATTGTCACAGATACGCAGTATTTT. Translation: CSVITIVTDTQYF.

V and J are TRBV10-3 and TRBJ2-7; D assignment may be TRBD1 or TRBD2 (5 bases each). V shed 5 bases and J shed 0 bases, with 8 bases lying between them. Germline-derived CDR1 and CDR2 are ENHRY and SYGVKD. The CDR3 totals 13 residues. DNA of the CDR3: TGTGCCATCAGTTCAGGGAGCTCCTACGAGCAGTACTTC. Translation gives CAISSGSSYEQYF.

This clonotype was observed a handful of times. V gene TRBV11-2 combines with J gene TRBJ2-2, with a weak D call TRBD1 (6 bases). In germline, CDR1 is SGHAT, CDR2 FQNNGV. CDR3 length: 15 residues. V lost 5 bases and J 2 bases, leaving 12 bases between the germline ends. In nucleotides, the CDR3 is TGTGCCAGCAGCCCCCCGGACAGCAACACCGGGGAGCTGTTTTTT. It yields the protein CASSPPDSNTGELFF.

V is TRBV9 and J is TRBJ2-7; no clear D. Trimming pared 0 bases from V and 6 bases from J, leaving 10 bases between. The CDR3 is 13 residues long. Germline-derived CDR1 and CDR2 are SGDLS and YYNGEE. The CDR3 reads CASSVVSGSEQYF. The DNA of the CDR3 is TGTGCCAGCAGCGTAGTTTCCGGATCCGAGCAGTACTTC.

This clonotype was observed a handful of times. This sequence joins TRBV12-3 or TRBV12-4 and TRBJ2-1; 15 bases fit TRBD2. V lost 7 bases to trimming and J lost 7 bases; unmatched junction nucleotides: 8. This CDR3 has 16 amino acids. The CDR3 DNA reads as TGTGCCAGCACAATTCCGGGACTAGCGGGGGGAAATGAGCAGTTCTTC. This codes for CASTIPGLAGGNEQFF.

This clonotype was seen only a few times. This chain connects TRBV4-1 to TRBJ2-3; maybe TRBD1 (6 bases). The germline V gene has CDR1 MGHRA and CDR2 YSYEKL. This CDR3 contains 16 residues. V gave up 5 bases and J gave up 2 bases, with 17 bases separating them. The CDR3 nucleotides read TGCGCCAGCAGCTACTCCCACAGGGCGGCCACAGATACGCAGTATTTT. As protein: CASSYSHRAATDTQYF.

This clonotype was picked up a small number of times. This chain uses TRBV28 with TRBJ1-3, with D possibly matching TRBD1 (6 bases). Trimming shortened V by 6 bases and J by 2 bases, and 11 bases separated the two germline ends. This CDR3 spans 14 amino acids. Germline CDR1 and CDR2: MDHEN and SYDVKM. The CDR3: CASRVTGAGNTIYF. Here the CDR3 DNA reads TGTGCCAGCAGGGTGACAGGAGCTGGAAACACCATATATTTT.

V and J are TRBV18 and TRBJ1-2; 10 bases are shared with TRBD1. The V gene's germline CDR1 is KGHSH and CDR2 LQKENI. V lost 1 base to trimming and J lost 0 bases; unmatched junction nucleotides: 17. The CDR3 consists of 21 residues. DNA for the CDR3: TGTGCCAGCTCACCACTTGGGGGACAGGGGCTGCAAGCTCTGGCTAACTATGGCTACACCTTC. Its translation: CASSPLGGQGLQALANYGYTF.

This clonotype came up a few times. The CDR3, as DNA: TGTGCCAGCAGTTTAACCAGGACAGGGGGTGAATATGGCTACACCTTC. Its translation is CASSLTRTGGEYGYTF. The chain links TRBV12-3 or TRBV12-4 to TRBJ1-2; TRBD1 agrees at 10 bases. The trim removed 2 bases at V and 5 bases at J, leaving 8 bases unmatched. This CDR3 has 16 amino acids.

This clonotype was detected ten times or more. The V gene is TRBV25-1, the J gene TRBJ1-1, with D unresolved. CDR3 length equals 15 residues. Germline V gene lookup returns CDR1 MGHDK and CDR2 SYGVNS. V dropped 4 bases and J dropped 4 bases, with 16 bases sitting between them. The DNA for the CDR3 is TGTGCCAGCAGTGCCTCCAGATCCGGAAGCACTGAAGCTTTCTTT. Encoded protein: CASSASRSGSTEAFF.

This clonotype appeared many times. The chain joins TRBV4-2 to TRBJ2-5; TRBD2 matches at 8 bases. After removal of 0 bases from V and 5 bases from J, the junction contained 5 bases not matched to a gene. This CDR3 contains 15 residues. Per germline, CDR1 LGHNA and CDR2 YNFKEQ. CDR3 loop: CASSQDRGGQETQYF. The CDR3 coding sequence is TGTGCCAGCAGCCAAGACCGGGGGGGCCAGGAGACCCAGTACTTC.

This chain uses TRBV27 with TRBJ2-1; D remains ambiguous. Germline V lookup: CDR1 MNHEY, CDR2 SMNVEV (reference sequence). V lost 0 bases and J lost 10, with 10 bases in between. This CDR3 contains 13 residues. The CDR3 coding sequence is TGTGCCAGCAGTTTATCCCGAACCGGCGAGCAGTTCTTC. It encodes CASSLSRTGEQFF.

This chain uses TRBV4-1 with TRBJ1-5; the D is unclear. Germline CDR1 is MGHRA and CDR2 is YSYEKL. The CDR3 has 16 amino acids. With 1 base removed from V and 5 bases from J, the gap between germline ends came to 15 bases. The CDR3 bases are TGCGCCAGCAGCCAAGTAGGCGGGTCAGACGATCAGCCCCAGCATTTT. It codes for CASSQVGGSDDQPQHF.

This clonotype appeared a few times. The chain recombines TRBV4-3 with TRBJ1-2; D might be TRBD1 (6 bases). V was cut by 0 bases and J by 3 bases, with 11 bases left in between. This CDR3 is built from 15 residues. Germline V gene lookup returns CDR1 LGHNA and CDR2 YSLEER. The CDR3 sequence: CASSQDEGVYYGYTF. CDR3 sequence (DNA): TGCGCCAGCAGCCAAGATGAGGGGGTGTACTATGGCTACACCTTC.

This chain links TRBV29-1 with TRBJ1-5, with D unclear. Trimming removed 0 bases from V and 6 bases from J, with 12 bases in between. CDR3 length: 14 residues. Germline loops: CDR1 SQVTM, CDR2 ANQGSEA. Written as DNA, the CDR3 is TGCAGCGTTGAAGATCCAGACACCATTCAGCCCCAGCATTTT. This gives the protein CSVEDPDTIQPQHF.